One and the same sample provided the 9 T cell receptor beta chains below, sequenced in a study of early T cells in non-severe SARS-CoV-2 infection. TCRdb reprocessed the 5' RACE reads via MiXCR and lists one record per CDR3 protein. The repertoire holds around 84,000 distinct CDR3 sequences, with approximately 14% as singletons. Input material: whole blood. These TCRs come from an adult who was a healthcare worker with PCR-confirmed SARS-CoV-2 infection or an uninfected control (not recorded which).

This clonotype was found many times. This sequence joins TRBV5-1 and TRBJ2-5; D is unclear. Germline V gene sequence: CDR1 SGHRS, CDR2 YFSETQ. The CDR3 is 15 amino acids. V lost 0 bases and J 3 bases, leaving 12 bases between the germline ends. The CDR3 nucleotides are TGCGCCAGCAGCTTGGTACAGCAACTTAAAGAGACCCAGTACTTC. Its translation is CASSLVQQLKETQYF.

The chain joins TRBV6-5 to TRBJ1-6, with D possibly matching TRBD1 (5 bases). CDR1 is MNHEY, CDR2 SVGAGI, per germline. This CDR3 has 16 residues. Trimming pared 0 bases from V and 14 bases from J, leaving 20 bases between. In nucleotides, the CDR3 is TGTGCCAGCAGTTACTCGACGGCAGGGACTATGGGAGCCCTCCACTTT. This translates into CASSYSTAGTMGALHF.

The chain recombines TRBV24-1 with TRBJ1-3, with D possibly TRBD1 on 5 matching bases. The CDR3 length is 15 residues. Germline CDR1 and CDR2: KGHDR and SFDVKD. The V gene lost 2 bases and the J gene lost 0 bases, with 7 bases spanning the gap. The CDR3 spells CATSDSGISGNTIYF. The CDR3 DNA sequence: TGTGCCACCAGTGATTCAGGGATCTCTGGAAACACCATATATTTT.

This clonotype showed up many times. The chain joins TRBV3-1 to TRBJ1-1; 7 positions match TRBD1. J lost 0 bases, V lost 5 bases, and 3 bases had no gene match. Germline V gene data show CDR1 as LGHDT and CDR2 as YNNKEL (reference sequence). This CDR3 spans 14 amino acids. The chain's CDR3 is CASSSTGLNTEAFF. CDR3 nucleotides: TGTGCCAGCAGCTCGACAGGGCTGAACACTGAAGCTTTCTTT.

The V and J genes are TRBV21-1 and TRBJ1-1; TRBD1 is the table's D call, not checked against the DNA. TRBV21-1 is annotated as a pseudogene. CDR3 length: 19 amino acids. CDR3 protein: CASSKDGRDRGKVNTEAFF. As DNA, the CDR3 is TGTGCCAGCAGCAAAGACGGGAGGGACAGGGGGAAAGTGAACACTGAAGCTTTCTTT.

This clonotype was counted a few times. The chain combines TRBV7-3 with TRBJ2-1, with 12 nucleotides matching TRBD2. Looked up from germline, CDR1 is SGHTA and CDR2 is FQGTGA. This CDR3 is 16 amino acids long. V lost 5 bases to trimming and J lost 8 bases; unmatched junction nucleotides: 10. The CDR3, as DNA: TGTGCCAGCAGCAACAGCCTAGCGGGAGGGCACGATGAGCAGTTCTTC. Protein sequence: CASSNSLAGGHDEQFF.

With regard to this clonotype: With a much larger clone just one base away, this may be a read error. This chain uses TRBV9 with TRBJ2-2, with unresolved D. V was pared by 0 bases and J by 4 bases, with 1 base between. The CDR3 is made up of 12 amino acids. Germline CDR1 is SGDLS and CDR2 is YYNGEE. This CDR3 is CASSVGTGELFF. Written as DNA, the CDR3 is TGTGCCAGCAGCGTAGGCACCGGGGAGCTGTTTTTT.

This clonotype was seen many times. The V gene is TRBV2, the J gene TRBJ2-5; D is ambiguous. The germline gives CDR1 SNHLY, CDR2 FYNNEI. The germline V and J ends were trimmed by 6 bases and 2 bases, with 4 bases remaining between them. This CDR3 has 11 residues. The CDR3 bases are TGTGCCAGCAGGATTCAAGAGACCCAGTACTTC. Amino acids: CASRIQETQYF.

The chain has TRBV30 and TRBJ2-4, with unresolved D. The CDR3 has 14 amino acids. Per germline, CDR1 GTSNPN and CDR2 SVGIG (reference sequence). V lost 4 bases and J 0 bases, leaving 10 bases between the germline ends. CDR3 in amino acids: CAWTVGLAKNIQYF. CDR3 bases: TGTGCCTGGACTGTCGGTCTAGCCAAAAACATTCAGTACTTC. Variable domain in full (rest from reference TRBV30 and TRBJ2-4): SQTIHQWPATLVQPVGSPLSLECTVEGTSNPNLYWYRQAAGRGLQLLFYSVGIGQISSEVPQNLSASRPQDRQFILSSKKLLLSDSGFYLCAWTVGLAKNIQYFGAGTRLSVL.